This is a list of T cell receptor beta chains from one sample in a study of OX40 agonist ivuxolimab in advanced cancers. Only in-frame clones appear in the TCRdb table, and some are missing; sequencing was by immunoSEQ multiplex PCR. The table includes approximately 40,000 clones, roughly 80% detected once. The specimen comprised CD4+ or CD8+ T cells sorted from blood, sampled in a trial of the OX40 agonist ivuxolimab. The receptors stem from an adult with an advanced solid tumor such as melanoma, head and neck, liver or kidney cancer. Each CDR3 is given with its conserved first and last residue. D genes are given only for firm matches. Part of the rows lack a size; the others show once, few, many or a class for expanded clones.

j_gene: TRBJ2-1
d_gene: TRBD1
abundance: NA
v_gene: TRBV5-4
CDR3aa: CASMGTVNEQFF
CDR3nt: TGTGCCAGCATGGGGACAGTCAATGAGCAGTTCTTC

j_gene: TRBJ2-6
d_gene: TRBD1
abundance: once
v_gene: TRBV7-9
CDR3aa: CASSGRTGVVGANVLTF
CDR3nt: TGTGCCAGCAGCGGCCGGACAGGGGTAGTTGGGGCCAACGTCCTGACTTTC

j_gene: TRBJ1-1
d_gene: NA
abundance: once
v_gene: TRBV4-3
CDR3aa: CASSQESWGADTEAFF
CDR3nt: TGCGCCAGCAGCCAAGAATCGTGGGGGGCGGACACTGAAGCTTTCTTT

j_gene: TRBJ1-4
d_gene: NA
abundance: NA
v_gene: TRBV9
CDR3aa: CASSVGEGGDEKLFF
CDR3nt: TGTGCCAGCAGCGTAGGTGAGGGGGGCGATGAAAAACTGTTTTTT

j_gene: TRBJ1-2
d_gene: NA
abundance: NA
v_gene: TRBV28
CDR3aa: CASRPAVNYGYTF
CDR3nt: TGTGCCAGCAGACCGGCAGTCAACTATGGCTACACCTTC

j_gene: TRBJ2-7
d_gene: NA
abundance: NA
v_gene: TRBV5-4
CDR3aa: CASSEDPTYEQYF
CDR3nt: TGTGCCAGCAGCGAAGACCCTACCTACGAGCAGTACTTC

j_gene: TRBJ2-1
d_gene: NA
abundance: few
v_gene: TRBV27
CDR3aa: CASSSRPGDLREQFF
CDR3nt: TGTGCCAGCAGTTCTCGCCCGGGGGATCTACGTGAGCAGTTCTTC

j_gene: TRBJ2-7
d_gene: TRBD1
abundance: few
v_gene: TRBV7-9
CDR3aa: CASSLERQGRREQYF
CDR3nt: TGTGCCAGCAGCTTAGAAAGACAGGGACGAAGGGAGCAGTACTTC

j_gene: TRBJ2-7
d_gene: TRBD2
abundance: few
v_gene: TRBV11-2
CDR3aa: CASSFAGLAGAYEQYF
CDR3nt: TGTGCCAGCAGCTTCGCAGGACTAGCGGGGGCCTACGAGCAGTACTTC

j_gene: TRBJ1-4
d_gene: NA
abundance: NA
v_gene: TRBV28
CDR3aa: CASSPLLGADEKLFF
CDR3nt: TGTGCCAGCAGCCCCCTCCTCGGGGCCGATGAAAAACTGTTTTTT

j_gene: TRBJ1-2
d_gene: NA
abundance: few
v_gene: TRBV28
CDR3aa: CASSFNGYTF
CDR3nt: TGTGCCAGCAGTTTTAATGGCTACACCTTC

j_gene: TRBJ2-5
d_gene: NA
abundance: NA
v_gene: TRBV28
CDR3aa: CASSSRPGGQETQYF
CDR3nt: TGTGCCAGCAGCTCTAGGCCAGGGGGGCAAGAGACCCAGTACTTC

j_gene: TRBJ2-7
d_gene: TRBD1
abundance: NA
v_gene: TRBV4-3
CDR3aa: CASSQEEGQLGQGLYEQYF
CDR3nt: TGCGCCAGCAGCCAAGAAGAGGGGCAACTGGGACAGGGGCTCTACGAGCAGTACTTC

j_gene: TRBJ2-7
d_gene: NA
abundance: NA
v_gene: TRBV5-6
CDR3aa: CASSLEADYEQYF
CDR3nt: TGTGCCAGCAGCTTGGAGGCAGACTACGAGCAGTACTTC

j_gene: TRBJ1-5
d_gene: NA
abundance: NA
v_gene: TRBV28
CDR3aa: CASRETGRRDQPQHF
CDR3nt: TGTGCCAGCAGGGAAACAGGGAGGAGAGATCAGCCCCAGCATTTT

j_gene: TRBJ2-3
d_gene: NA
abundance: once
v_gene: TRBV30
CDR3aa: CAWAPDYVTDTQYF
CDR3nt: TGTGCCTGGGCCCCGGACTATGTCACAGATACGCAGTATTTT

j_gene: TRBJ1-2
d_gene: NA
abundance: medium-sized
v_gene: TRBV5-6
CDR3aa: CASSVIPGSGNYGYTF
CDR3nt: TGTGCCAGCAGCGTTATACCAGGGTCAGGCAACTATGGCTACACCTTC

j_gene: TRBJ1-5
d_gene: NA
abundance: NA
v_gene: TRBV28
CDR3aa: CASSLLQEINQPQHF
CDR3nt: TGTGCCAGCAGTTTATTACAGGAGATCAATCAGCCCCAGCATTTT

j_gene: TRBJ1-1
d_gene: TRBD1
abundance: NA
v_gene: TRBV7-3
CDR3aa: CASSEQGRWTEAFF
CDR3nt: TGTGCCAGCAGCGAACAGGGGCGATGGACTGAAGCTTTCTTT

j_gene: TRBJ2-7
d_gene: NA
abundance: medium-sized
v_gene: TRBV6-5
CDR3aa: CASSYSQSGPGYEQYF
CDR3nt: TGTGCCAGCAGTTACTCACAATCGGGACCAGGCTACGAGCAGTACTTC

j_gene: TRBJ1-3
d_gene: NA
abundance: NA
v_gene: TRBV28
CDR3aa: CASSFTGAPGNTIYF
CDR3nt: TGTGCCAGCAGTTTCACGGGGGCGCCGGGAAACACCATATATTTT

j_gene: TRBJ2-1
d_gene: NA
abundance: NA
v_gene: TRBV27
CDR3aa: CASSLSRWSNNEQFF
CDR3nt: TGTGCCAGCAGTTTATCCAGGTGGTCTAACAATGAGCAGTTCTTC

j_gene: TRBJ2-7
d_gene: NA
abundance: NA
v_gene: TRBV2
CDR3aa: CASRRDVSSYEQYF
CDR3nt: TGTGCCAGCCGACGGGACGTCTCGTCCTACGAGCAGTACTTC

j_gene: TRBJ2-7
d_gene: NA
abundance: NA
v_gene: TRBV5-6
CDR3aa: CASTSGIDYEQYF
CDR3nt: TGTGCCAGCACTTCGGGGATAGACTACGAGCAGTACTTC

j_gene: TRBJ1-2
d_gene: NA
abundance: once
v_gene: TRBV30
CDR3aa: CAWGGQIYGYTF
CDR3nt: TGTGCCTGGGGGGGGCAAATCTATGGCTACACCTTC

j_gene: TRBJ2-3
d_gene: NA
abundance: NA
v_gene: TRBV28
CDR3aa: CASSPMPDTQYF
CDR3nt: TGTGCCAGCAGCCCAATGCCAGATACGCAGTATTTT

j_gene: TRBJ2-1
d_gene: TRBD1
abundance: NA
v_gene: TRBV11-2
CDR3aa: CASSLGQGANEQFF
CDR3nt: TGTGCCAGCAGCTTGGGACAGGGGGCCAATGAGCAGTTCTTC

j_gene: TRBJ2-1
d_gene: NA
abundance: NA
v_gene: TRBV28
CDR3aa: CASRDGFTYNEQFF
CDR3nt: TGTGCCAGCAGGGACGGGTTTACCTACAATGAGCAGTTCTTC

j_gene: TRBJ2-3
d_gene: TRBD2
abundance: NA
v_gene: TRBV7-8
CDR3aa: CASSLVAGGRTDTQYF
CDR3nt: TGTGCCAGCAGCTTAGTAGCGGGGGGTAGGACAGATACGCAGTATTTT

j_gene: TRBJ2-3
d_gene: TRBD2
abundance: NA
v_gene: TRBV28
CDR3aa: CASSLVAGLGDTQYF
CDR3nt: TGTGCCAGCAGTTTAGTAGCGGGACTGGGAGATACGCAGTATTTT

j_gene: TRBJ2-1
d_gene: TRBD2
abundance: NA
v_gene: TRBV2
CDR3aa: CASSDGRGGSYNEQFF
CDR3nt: TGTGCCAGCAGTGACGGTCGGGGGGGGTCCTACAATGAGCAGTTCTTC

j_gene: TRBJ2-1
d_gene: TRBD2
abundance: once
v_gene: TRBV7-3
CDR3aa: CASSWGGPLNEQFF
CDR3nt: TGTGCCAGCAGCTGGGGGGGACCACTCAATGAGCAGTTCTTC